The clone carrying this T cell receptor beta chain was seen a handful of times. This sample is drawn from a study of T cells in Graves' hyperthyroidism and ophthalmopathy. Uncontrolled infection, other autoimmune disease, pregnancy or lactation disqualified patients from enrolment. Every diagnosis used clinical symptoms, serum thyroxine and TRAb, thyroid ultrasound and orbital computed tomography. Drawn at first hyperthyroidism diagnosis, the blood sample preceded any ophthalmopathy symptoms. PBMCs were collected from an approximately 10 ml volume of fresh peripheral blood. TCR beta CDR3 region amplification was performed from RNA transcripts. Carried out on the TCR CDR3, a first-round RT-PCR used the HTBI primer set. TCRdb redid the calling of the multiplex PCR reads with MiXCR, one entry per CDR3 protein. The sample has 600,000 to 850,000 distinct CDR3 sequences, over 15% seen once. The CDR3 has 15 residues. With V trimmed by 5 bases and J by 9 bases, 5 bases remained unmatched.

The sequence came from a woman in her forties or fifties with Graves' hyperthyroidism that later progressed to Graves' ophthalmopathy. Sequencing input: blood. The V and J genes are TRBV12-3 or TRBV12-4 and TRBJ2-1; 15 bases map to TRBD2. CDR3 sequence (DNA): TGTGCCAGCAGTGGACTAGCGGGGGGGCTCGGTGAGCAGTTCTTC. Translating it yields CASSGLAGGLGEQFF.